This T cell receptor (beta chain) was sequenced for a study of blood T cell repertoires in COVID-19. Profiling relied on immunoSEQ multiplex PCR, and the TCRdb table lists in-frame clones only, not all of them. The sample carries approximately 350,000 clones, around 90% recorded once. Germline V gene lookup returns CDR1 PRHDT and CDR2 FYEKMQ (reference sequence). The V segment lost 8 bases and the J segment 9 bases; nucleotides outside the gene matches: 21. This CDR3 is built from 18 residues. The clonotype was recovered from a woman under 30 who had recovered from COVID-19. Sequences were obtained from peripheral blood. This sequence joins TRBV13 and TRBJ2-1; 11 nucleotides match TRBD1. The CDR3 DNA follows: TGTGCCAGCCGCCGGGACAGGGGGTCGAGCGGGGATAGAGGTGAGCAGTTCTTC. This encodes CASRRDRGSSGDRGEQFF.